Following are 13 T cell receptor beta chains from one sample sequenced in a study of blood T cell repertoires in COVID-19. Produced via immunoSEQ multiplex PCR; TCRdb's table is partial and in-frame only. The table records 200,000 to 250,000 clones, less than 90% of them present only once. The specimen was peripheral blood. All receptors come from a man aged 40-49 years with active or convalescent COVID-19.

The chain joins TRBV5-4 to TRBJ1-6; 10 bases match TRBD1. Losses at the gene ends were 2 bases for V and 7 bases for J; bases not matched to a gene: 6. Germline values: CDR1 SGHNT, CDR2 YYREEE (reference sequence). The CDR3 is made up of 16 amino acids. CDR3 nucleotide sequence: TGTGCCAGCAGCTTAGGGACAGGGGTAAAAAATTCACCCCTCCACTTT. Translation gives CASSLGTGVKNSPLHF.

The chain employs TRBV2 and TRBJ1-1, with 10 bases matching TRBD1. CDR1 is SNHLY and CDR2 is FYNNEI in the germline V gene. This CDR3 has 15 residues. With V trimmed by 6 bases and J by 1 base, 5 bases remained unmatched. CDR3 sequence (DNA): TGTGCCAGCAGATGGGACAGGGGATCGAACACTGAAGCTTTCTTT. Translating it yields CASRWDRGSNTEAFF.

This sequence joins TRBV6-6 and TRBJ1-3, with TRBD1 matching 10 bases. CDR3 size: 16 residues. V lost 3 bases and J lost 2; bases outside the gene matches: 4. The germline V gene has CDR1 MNHNY and CDR2 SVGAGI (reference sequence). CDR3 sequence reads: CASSYLGTGAGNTIYF. In DNA, the CDR3 is TGTGCCAGCAGTTATTTAGGGACAGGGGCTGGAAACACCATATATTTT.

The chain combines TRBV15 with TRBJ1-5, with D possibly matching TRBD1 (5 bases). CDR1 and CDR2 (germline): LNHNV, YYDKDF (reference sequence). The CDR3 has 17 amino acids. Between the trimmed V and J ends, which lost 1 base and 3 bases, there was a span of 16 bases. CDR3 DNA: TGTGCCACCAGCAGAGTGGATCCGAGACAGCTCAATCAGCCCCAGCATTTT. Protein: CATSRVDPRQLNQPQHF.

In DNA, the CDR3 is TGTGCCTGGAGTACCCCCGCGACAGGGCTTGAAAAACTGTTTTTT. Protein sequence: CAWSTPATGLEKLFF. The chain links TRBV30 to TRBJ1-4; TRBD1 aligns across 7 bases. CDR3 length: 15 residues. Germline CDR1 reads GTSNPN; CDR2 reads SVGIG (reference sequence). V was clipped by 2 bases and J by 7 bases; unmatched bases: 10.

The V and J genes are TRBV6-5 and TRBJ2-5, with TRBD2 matching over 7 bases. The CDR3 is 13 amino acids. Germline-derived CDR1 and CDR2 are MNHEY and SVGAGI. The V segment lost 7 bases and the J segment 5 bases; nucleotides outside the gene matches: 7. The CDR3 region has the DNA TGTGCCAGCACCGCGGGAGCGGGGGAGACCCAGTACTTC. Its translation: CASTAGAGETQYF.

The chain carries TRBV5-6 and TRBJ1-4; 9 nucleotides align to TRBD1. The V and J ends lost 5 bases and 4 bases, in that order; junction bases with no gene match: 3. Germline V CDR1 and CDR2: SGHDT, YYEEEE. CDR3 length equals 14 residues. For the CDR3, the DNA is TGTGCCAGCAGTTCGGACAGGGGTAATGAAAAACTGTTTTTT. Its translation: CASSSDRGNEKLFF.

This clone was detected only a few times. The rearrangement links TRBV18 to TRBJ1-1; tentative D call: TRBD1 (5 bases). V was shortened by 3 bases and J by 0 bases, with 8 bases between the two germline ends. CDR1 KGHSH and CDR2 LQKENI come from the germline V gene. CDR3 length: 14 amino acids. CDR3 nucleotides: TGTGCCAGCTCACCGGGACTCATGAACACTGAAGCTTTCTTT. Protein sequence: CASSPGLMNTEAFF.

This chain uses TRBV20-1 with TRBJ2-7; no definite D call. Germline V gives CDR1 DFQATT, CDR2 SNEGSKA (reference sequence). This CDR3 contains 12 residues. Trimming took 3 bases from V and 2 from J, leaving 8 bases between them. The CDR3 loop reads CSASGQAYEQYF. The DNA of the CDR3 is TGCAGTGCTAGTGGCCAGGCCTACGAGCAGTACTTC.

This chain links TRBV5-1 with TRBJ1-6; TRBD1 matches 7 bases. Looked up from germline, CDR1 is SGHRS and CDR2 is YFSETQ. The length of the CDR3 is 15 residues. J lost 3 bases, V lost 4 bases, and 4 bases had no gene match. As DNA, the CDR3 is TGCGCCAGCAGCCCGGGGACAGTCTATAATTCACCCCTCCACTTT. Translation: CASSPGTVYNSPLHF.

The J gene is TRBJ1-1, the V gene TRBV28, with D unresolved. From germline, CDR1 is MDHEN and CDR2 SYDVKM. Trimming stripped 7 bases from V and 5 bases from J, with 20 bases between. This CDR3 has 15 amino acids. The CDR3 DNA reads TGTGCCAGCAATGCCGCTCGGGGTGGGTGGACTGAAGCTTTCTTT. It is translated as CASNAARGGWTEAFF.

This clone turned up a few times. V gene TRBV19 combines with J gene TRBJ1-1; D is perhaps TRBD1 (5 bases). Trimming shortened V by 4 bases and J by 3 bases, and 9 bases separated the two germline ends. The CDR3 has 13 residues. The V gene's germline CDR1 is LNHDA and CDR2 SQIVND (reference sequence). Written as DNA, the CDR3 is TGTGCCAGTAGTAGAGAGACAGACACTGAAGCTTTCTTT. This translates into CASSRETDTEAFF.

This sequence joins TRBV5-6 and TRBJ2-7; weak D call: TRBD2 (6 bases). Germline V gene sequence: CDR1 SGHDT, CDR2 YYEEEE. CDR3 length: 14 residues. V dropped 3 bases and J dropped 5 bases, with 15 bases sitting between them. In nucleotides, the CDR3 is TGTGCCAGCAGCTCGGGACTCCTCTATGACGAGCAGTACTTC. Translated, it gives CASSSGLLYDEQYF.